Described below is a single T cell receptor beta chain sequence and its context. The assay was immunoSEQ multiplex PCR, and TCRdb's table has in-frame clones only and misses some. The sample has 25,000 to 35,000 clones; 90% to 95% are singletons. The entry originates in a study of T cell changes during pregnancy in multiple sclerosis. The germline CDR1 and CDR2 sequences are MNHNY and SVGAGI (reference sequence). Trimming shortened V by 2 bases and J by 6 bases, and 7 bases separated the two germline ends. The CDR3 spans 12 residues. This clonotype was sampled from a female donor with multiple sclerosis, enrolled in a pregnancy study. The gene calls are TRBV6-6 and TRBJ1-1; possible D gene TRBD1, 5 bases. This specimen consisted of CD8+ T cells from peripheral blood mononuclear cells, obtained before pregnancy. CDR3 sequence: CASSYRGAEAFF. Written as DNA, the CDR3 is TGTGCCAGCAGTTACAGGGGCGCTGAAGCTTTCTTT.